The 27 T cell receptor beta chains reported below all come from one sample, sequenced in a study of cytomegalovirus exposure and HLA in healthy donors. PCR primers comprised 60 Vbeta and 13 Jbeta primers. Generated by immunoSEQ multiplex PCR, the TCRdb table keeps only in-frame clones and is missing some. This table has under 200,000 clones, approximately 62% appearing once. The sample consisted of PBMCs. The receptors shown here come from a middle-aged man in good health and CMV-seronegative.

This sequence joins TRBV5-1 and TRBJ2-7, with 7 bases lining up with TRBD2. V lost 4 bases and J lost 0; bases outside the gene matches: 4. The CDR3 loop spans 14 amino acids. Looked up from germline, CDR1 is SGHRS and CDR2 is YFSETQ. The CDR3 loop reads CASSPPGGSYEQYF. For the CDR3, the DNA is TGCGCCAGCAGCCCGCCGGGGGGCTCCTACGAGCAGTACTTC.

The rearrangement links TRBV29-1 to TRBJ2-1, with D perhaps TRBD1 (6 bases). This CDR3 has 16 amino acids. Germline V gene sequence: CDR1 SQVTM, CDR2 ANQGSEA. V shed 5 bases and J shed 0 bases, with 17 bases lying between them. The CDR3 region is CSVSEFTGSSYNEQFF. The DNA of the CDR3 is TGCAGCGTTTCGGAGTTTACAGGGAGCTCCTACAATGAGCAGTTCTTC.

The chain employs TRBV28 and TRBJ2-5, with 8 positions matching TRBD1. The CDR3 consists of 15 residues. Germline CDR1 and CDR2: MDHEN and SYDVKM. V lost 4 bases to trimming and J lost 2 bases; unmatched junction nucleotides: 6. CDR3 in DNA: TGTGCCAGCAGTTACCCAGGGGGCAATCAAGAGACCCAGTACTTC. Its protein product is CASSYPGGNQETQYF.

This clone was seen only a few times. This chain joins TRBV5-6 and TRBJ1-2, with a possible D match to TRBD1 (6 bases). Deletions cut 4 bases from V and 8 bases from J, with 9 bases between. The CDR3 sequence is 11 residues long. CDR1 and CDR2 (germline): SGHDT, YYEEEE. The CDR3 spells CASSLGHGYTF. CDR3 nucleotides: TGTGCCAGCAGCCTGGGACACGGCTACACCTTC.

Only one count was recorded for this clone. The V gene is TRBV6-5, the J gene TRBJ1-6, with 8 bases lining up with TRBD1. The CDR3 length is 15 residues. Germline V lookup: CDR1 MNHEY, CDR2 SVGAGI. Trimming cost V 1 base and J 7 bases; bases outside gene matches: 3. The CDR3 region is CASSYWDRRNSPLHF. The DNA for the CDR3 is TGTGCCAGCAGTTACTGGGACAGGAGAAATTCACCCCTCCACTTT.

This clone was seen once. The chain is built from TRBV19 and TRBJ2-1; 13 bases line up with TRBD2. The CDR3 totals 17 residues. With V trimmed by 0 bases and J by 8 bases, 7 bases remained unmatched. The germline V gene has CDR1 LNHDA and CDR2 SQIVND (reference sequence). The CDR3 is CASSIELAGGRRDEQFF. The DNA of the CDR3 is TGTGCCAGTAGTATAGAACTAGCGGGGGGGCGTAGGGATGAGCAGTTCTTC.

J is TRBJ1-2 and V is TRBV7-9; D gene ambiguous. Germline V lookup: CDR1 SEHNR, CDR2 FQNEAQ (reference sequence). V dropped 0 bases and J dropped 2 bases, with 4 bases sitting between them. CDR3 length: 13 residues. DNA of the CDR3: TGTGCCAGCAGCTTAGCAGCGAACTATGGCTACACCTTC. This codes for CASSLAANYGYTF.

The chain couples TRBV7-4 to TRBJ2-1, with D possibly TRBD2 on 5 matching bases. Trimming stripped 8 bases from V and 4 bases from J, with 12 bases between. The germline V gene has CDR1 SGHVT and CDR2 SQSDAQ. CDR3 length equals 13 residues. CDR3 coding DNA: TGTGCCAGCCCGCGCAGGACTTACAATGAGCAGTTCTTC. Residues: CASPRRTYNEQFF.

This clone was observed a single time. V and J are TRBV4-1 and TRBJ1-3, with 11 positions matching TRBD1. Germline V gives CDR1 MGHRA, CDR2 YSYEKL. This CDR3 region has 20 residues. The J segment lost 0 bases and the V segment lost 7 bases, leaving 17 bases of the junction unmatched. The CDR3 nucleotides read TGCGCCAGCACTTCTCCCCCGGGACAGGGGGTCACCGTCTCTGGAAACACCATATATTTT. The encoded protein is CASTSPPGQGVTVSGNTIYF.

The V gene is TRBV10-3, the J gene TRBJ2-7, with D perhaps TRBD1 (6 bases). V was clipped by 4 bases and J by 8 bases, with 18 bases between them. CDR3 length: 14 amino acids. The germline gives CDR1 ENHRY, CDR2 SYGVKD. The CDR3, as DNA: TGTGCCATCAGTGGTACCGGGACACCGGTCCAGCAGTACTTC. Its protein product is CAISGTGTPVQQYF.

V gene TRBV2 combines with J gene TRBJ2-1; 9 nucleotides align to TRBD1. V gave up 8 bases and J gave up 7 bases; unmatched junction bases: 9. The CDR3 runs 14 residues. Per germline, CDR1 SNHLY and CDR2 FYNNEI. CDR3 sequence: CASFRDREVNEQFF. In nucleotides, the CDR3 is TGTGCCAGCTTCCGGGACAGGGAGGTTAATGAGCAGTTCTTC.

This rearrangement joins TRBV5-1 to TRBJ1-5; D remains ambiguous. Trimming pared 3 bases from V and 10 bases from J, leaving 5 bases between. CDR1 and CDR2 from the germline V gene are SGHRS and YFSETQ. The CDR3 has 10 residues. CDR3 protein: CASSSQPQHF. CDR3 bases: TGCGCCAGCAGCTCCCAACCCCAGCATTTT.

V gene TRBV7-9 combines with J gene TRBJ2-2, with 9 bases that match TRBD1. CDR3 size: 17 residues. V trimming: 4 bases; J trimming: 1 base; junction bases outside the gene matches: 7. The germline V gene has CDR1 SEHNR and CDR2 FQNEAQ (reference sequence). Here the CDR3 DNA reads TGTGCCAGCAGCTCTAGGGGGACAGGGTTGAACACCGGGGAGCTGTTTTTT. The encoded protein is CASSSRGTGLNTGELFF.

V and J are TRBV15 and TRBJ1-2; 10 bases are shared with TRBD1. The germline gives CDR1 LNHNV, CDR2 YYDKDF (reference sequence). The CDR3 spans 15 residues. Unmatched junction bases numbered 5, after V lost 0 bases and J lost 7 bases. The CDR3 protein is CATSRDRGQGTGYTF. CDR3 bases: TGTGCCACCAGCAGAGATCGGGGACAGGGGACTGGCTACACCTTC.

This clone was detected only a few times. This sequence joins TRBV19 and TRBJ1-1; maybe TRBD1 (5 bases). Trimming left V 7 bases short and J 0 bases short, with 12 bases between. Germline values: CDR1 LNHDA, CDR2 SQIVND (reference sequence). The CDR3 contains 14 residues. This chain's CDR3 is CASNPGGVNTEAFF. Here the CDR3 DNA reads TGTGCCAGTAACCCCGGGGGGGTGAACACTGAAGCTTTCTTT.

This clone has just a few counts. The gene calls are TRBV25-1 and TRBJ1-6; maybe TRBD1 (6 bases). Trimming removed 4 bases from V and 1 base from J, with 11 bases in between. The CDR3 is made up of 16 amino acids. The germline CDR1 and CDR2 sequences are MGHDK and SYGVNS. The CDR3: CASSASGASYNSPLHF. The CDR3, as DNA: TGTGCCAGCAGTGCCTCAGGGGCATCCTATAATTCACCCCTCCACTTT.

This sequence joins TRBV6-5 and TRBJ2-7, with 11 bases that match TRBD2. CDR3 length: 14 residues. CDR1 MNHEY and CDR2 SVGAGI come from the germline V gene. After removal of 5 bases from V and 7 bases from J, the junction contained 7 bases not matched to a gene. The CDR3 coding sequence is TGTGCCAGCAGTGGGGGACTAGCGGCCTGGGAGCAGTACTTC. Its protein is CASSGGLAAWEQYF.

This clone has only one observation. The CDR3 here is CASSLTGYSTEAFF. The CDR3 DNA reads TGCGCCAGCAGCCTTACAGGGTACTCCACTGAAGCTTTCTTT. This sequence joins TRBV5-1 and TRBJ1-1; tentatively, D is TRBD1 (6 bases). CDR3 length: 14 amino acids. The V gene's germline CDR1 is SGHRS and CDR2 YFSETQ. V dropped 4 bases and J dropped 4 bases, with 14 bases sitting between them.

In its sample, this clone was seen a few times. CDR3: CASSSNRGYTF. CDR3 DNA sequence: TGTGCCAGCAGTTCGAACCGGGGCTACACCTTC. This chain joins TRBV28 and TRBJ1-2; D remains unclear. The germline V and J ends were trimmed by 4 bases and 8 bases, with 8 bases remaining between them. CDR3 length equals 11 residues. Germline V gene sequence: CDR1 MDHEN, CDR2 SYDVKM.

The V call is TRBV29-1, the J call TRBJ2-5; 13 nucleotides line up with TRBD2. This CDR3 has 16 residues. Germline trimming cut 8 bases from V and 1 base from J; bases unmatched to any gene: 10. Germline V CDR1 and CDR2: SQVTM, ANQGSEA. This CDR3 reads CSFGGGTSGVQETQYF. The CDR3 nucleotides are TGCAGCTTTGGGGGTGGGACTAGCGGGGTCCAAGAGACCCAGTACTTC.

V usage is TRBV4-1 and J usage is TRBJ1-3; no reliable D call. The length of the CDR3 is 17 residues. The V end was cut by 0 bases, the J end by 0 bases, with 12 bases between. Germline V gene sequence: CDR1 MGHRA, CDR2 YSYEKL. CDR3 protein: CASSQDIGRISGNTIYF. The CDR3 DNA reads TGCGCCAGCAGCCAAGATATAGGCAGGATCTCTGGAAACACCATATATTTT.

As DNA, the CDR3 is TGTGCCAGCAGCCAAGATGGAGGCAAGGGGGATTCCCCCTACGAGCAGTACTTC. Amino acid sequence: CASSQDGGKGDSPYEQYF. V usage is TRBV14 and J usage is TRBJ2-7; D may be TRBD1 (6 bases). This CDR3 has 18 amino acids. CDR1 is SGHDN, CDR2 FVKESK, per germline. Trimming removed 0 bases at V and 2 bases at J, with 20 bases between.

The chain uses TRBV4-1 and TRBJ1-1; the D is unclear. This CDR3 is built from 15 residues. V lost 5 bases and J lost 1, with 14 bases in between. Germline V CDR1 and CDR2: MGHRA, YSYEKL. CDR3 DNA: TGCGCCAGCAGCGTTGGATCTCGGAGGAACACTGAAGCTTTCTTT. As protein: CASSVGSRRNTEAFF.

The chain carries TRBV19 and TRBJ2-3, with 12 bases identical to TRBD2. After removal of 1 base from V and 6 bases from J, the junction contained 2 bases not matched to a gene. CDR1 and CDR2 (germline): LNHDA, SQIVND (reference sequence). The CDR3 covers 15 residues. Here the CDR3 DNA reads TGTGCCAGTAGTATAGTGGGGACTAGCGGGGATACGCAGTATTTT. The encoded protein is CASSIVGTSGDTQYF. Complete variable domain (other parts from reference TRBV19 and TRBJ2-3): DGGITQSPKYLFRKEGQNVTLSCEQNLNHDAMYWYRQDPGQGLRLIYYSQIVNDFQKGDIAEGYSVSREKKESFPLTVTSAQKNPTAFYLCASSIVGTSGDTQYFGPGTRLTVL.

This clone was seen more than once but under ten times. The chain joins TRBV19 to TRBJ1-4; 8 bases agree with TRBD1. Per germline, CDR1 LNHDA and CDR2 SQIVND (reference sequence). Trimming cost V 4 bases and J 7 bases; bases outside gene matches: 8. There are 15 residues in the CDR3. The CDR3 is CASSTPGGLGEKLFF. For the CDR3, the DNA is TGTGCCAGTAGTACCCCAGGGGGCCTCGGTGAAAAACTGTTTTTT.

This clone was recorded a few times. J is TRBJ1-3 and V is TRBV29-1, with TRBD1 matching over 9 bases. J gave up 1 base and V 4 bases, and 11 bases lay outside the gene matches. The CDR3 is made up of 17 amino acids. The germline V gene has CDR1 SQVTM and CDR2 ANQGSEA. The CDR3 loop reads CSVGTGGAGLSGNTIYF. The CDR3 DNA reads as TGCAGCGTTGGAACAGGGGGCGCGGGTCTATCTGGAAACACCATATATTTT.

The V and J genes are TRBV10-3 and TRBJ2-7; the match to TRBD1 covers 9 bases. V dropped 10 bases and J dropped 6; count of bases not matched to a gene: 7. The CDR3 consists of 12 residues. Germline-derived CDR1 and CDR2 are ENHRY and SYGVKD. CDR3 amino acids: CATGTGTSEQYF. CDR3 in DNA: TGTGCCACAGGGACAGGGACGAGCGAGCAGTACTTC.